This T cell receptor (beta chain) was recorded in a study of cytomegalovirus exposure and HLA in healthy donors. Findings and caveats of the study: Reportedly, a later analysis found an Asian-associated ancestry cluster had fewer N-insertions than the approximately 670-donor mean. As confirmed in vitro, a few CMV-associated chains were specific for CMV antigens.

The V gene end was trimmed by 4 bases and the J gene end by 8 bases; junction bases not matched to a gene: 11. CDR1 and CDR2 (germline): SGDLS, YYNGEE. The CDR3 loop spans 15 amino acids. This clone occurred once. The antigen remains unidentified. Researchers ran the PCR with 60 Vbeta and 13 Jbeta primers. TCRdb's table, derived via immunoSEQ multiplex PCR, lists solely in-frame clones and lacks some. Among 120,000 or so clones listed, approximately 77% were seen once. Nominal health characterized the donors when sampled, though unrecorded immune exposures were likely. The TCR originated in a man between 18 and 35 years old in good health and CMV-seronegative. This chain connects TRBV9 to TRBJ1-2; TRBD1 agrees at 10 bases. Specimen: PBMCs. CDR3: CASSSGTGDWGGYTF. Here the CDR3 DNA reads TGTGCCAGCAGCTCCGGGACAGGGGATTGGGGAGGCTACACCTTC.